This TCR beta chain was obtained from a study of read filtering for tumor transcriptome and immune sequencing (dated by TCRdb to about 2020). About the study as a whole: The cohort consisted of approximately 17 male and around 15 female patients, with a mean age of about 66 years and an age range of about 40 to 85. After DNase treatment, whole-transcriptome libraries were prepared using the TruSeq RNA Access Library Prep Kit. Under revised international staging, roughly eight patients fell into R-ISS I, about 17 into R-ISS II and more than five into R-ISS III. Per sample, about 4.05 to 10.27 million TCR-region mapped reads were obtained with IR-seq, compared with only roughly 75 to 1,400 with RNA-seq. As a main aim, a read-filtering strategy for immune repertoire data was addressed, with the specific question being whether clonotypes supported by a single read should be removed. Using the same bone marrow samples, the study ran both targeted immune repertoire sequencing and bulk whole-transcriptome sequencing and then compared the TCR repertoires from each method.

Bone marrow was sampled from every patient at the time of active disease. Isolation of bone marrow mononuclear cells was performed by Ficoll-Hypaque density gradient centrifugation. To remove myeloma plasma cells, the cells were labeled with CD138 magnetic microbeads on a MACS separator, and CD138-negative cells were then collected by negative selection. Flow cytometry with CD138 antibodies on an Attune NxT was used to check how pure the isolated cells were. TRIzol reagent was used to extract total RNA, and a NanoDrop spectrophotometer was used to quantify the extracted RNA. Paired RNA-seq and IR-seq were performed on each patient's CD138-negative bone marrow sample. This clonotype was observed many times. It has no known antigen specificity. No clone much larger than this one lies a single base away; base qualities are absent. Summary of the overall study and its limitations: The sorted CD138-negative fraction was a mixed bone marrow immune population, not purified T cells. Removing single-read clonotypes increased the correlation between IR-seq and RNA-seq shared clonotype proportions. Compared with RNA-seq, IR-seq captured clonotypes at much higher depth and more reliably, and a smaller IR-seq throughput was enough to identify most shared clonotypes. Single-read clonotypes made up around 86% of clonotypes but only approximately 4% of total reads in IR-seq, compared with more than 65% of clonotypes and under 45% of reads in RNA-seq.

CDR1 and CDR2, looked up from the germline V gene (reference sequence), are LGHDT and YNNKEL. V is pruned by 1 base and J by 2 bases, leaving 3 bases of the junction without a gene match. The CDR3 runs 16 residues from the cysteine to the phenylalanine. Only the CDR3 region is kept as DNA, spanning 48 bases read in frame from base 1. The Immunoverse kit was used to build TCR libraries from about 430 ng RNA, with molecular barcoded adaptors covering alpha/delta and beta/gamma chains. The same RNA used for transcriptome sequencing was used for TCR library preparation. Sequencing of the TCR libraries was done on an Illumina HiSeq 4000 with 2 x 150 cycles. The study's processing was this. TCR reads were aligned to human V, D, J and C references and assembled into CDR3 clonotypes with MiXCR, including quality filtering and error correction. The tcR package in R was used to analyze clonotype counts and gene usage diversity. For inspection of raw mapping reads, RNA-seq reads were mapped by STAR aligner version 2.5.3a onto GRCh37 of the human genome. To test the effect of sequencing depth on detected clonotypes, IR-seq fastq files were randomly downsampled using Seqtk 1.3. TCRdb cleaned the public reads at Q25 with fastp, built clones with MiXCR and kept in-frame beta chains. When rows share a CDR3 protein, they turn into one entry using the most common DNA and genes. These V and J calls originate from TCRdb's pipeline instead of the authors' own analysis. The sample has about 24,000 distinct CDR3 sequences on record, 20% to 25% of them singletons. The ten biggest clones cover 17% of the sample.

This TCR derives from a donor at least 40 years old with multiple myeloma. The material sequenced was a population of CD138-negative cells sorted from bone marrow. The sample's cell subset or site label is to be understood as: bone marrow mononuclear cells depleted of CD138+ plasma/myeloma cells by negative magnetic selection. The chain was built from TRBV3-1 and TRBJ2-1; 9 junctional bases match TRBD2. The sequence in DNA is TGTGCCAGCAGCCAAGGTCTAGCGGGACCCTACAATGAGCAGTTCTTC. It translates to CASSQGLAGPYNEQFF.